These 30 T cell receptor beta chains were sequenced from one sample in a study of human T cells and chemical hapten exposure. TCRdb redid the calling of the RACE reads with MiXCR, one entry per CDR3 protein. The data contain 35,000 to 50,000 distinct CDR3 sequences, about 11% of them singletons. Noted time point: pre-sensitization, week 0. Indicated treatment: therapeutic diphenylcyclopropenone sensitization with weekly scalp DPC. The source material was whole blood, sampled in connection with sensitization to the hapten diphenylcyclopropenone (DPC). The receptors come from a man between 25 and 39 years old with alopecia areata. Some clones in this sample may be carry-over from other donors' samples.

This sequence joins TRBV5-4 and TRBJ2-7; TRBD2 matches 11 bases. The CDR3 length is 14 residues. CDR1 and CDR2 from the germline V gene are SGHNT and YYREEE (reference sequence). V was pared by 5 bases and J by 7 bases, with 8 bases of the junction left unmatched. The CDR3 protein is CASRISGGALEQYF. The CDR3 nucleotides are TGTGCCAGCAGGATTAGCGGGGGGGCTCTGGAGCAGTACTTC.

This clonotype was counted ten times or more. The chain carries TRBV24-1 and TRBJ1-1; D call uncertain. Germline V CDR1 and CDR2: KGHDR, SFDVKD. This CDR3 comprises 13 residues. Trimming removed 3 bases from V and 4 bases from J, with 8 bases in between. The CDR3 region has the DNA TGTGCCACCAGTGATGGAGTGACCACTGAAGCTTTCTTT. Translated: CATSDGVTTEAFF.

This clonotype has just a few counts. The chain has TRBV18 and TRBJ2-6; possible D gene TRBD1, 6 bases. The V end lost 0 bases, the J end lost 0 bases, and 18 bases lay between the germline ends. Germline V gene data show CDR1 as KGHSH and CDR2 as LQKENI. This CDR3 is built from 20 residues. The CDR3 coding sequence is TGTGCCAGCTCACCACCGGGTAAGACAGGTTCTTACTCTGGGGCCAACGTCCTGACTTTC. Amino acids: CASSPPGKTGSYSGANVLTF.

This clonotype appeared once. CDR3 region: CASSLSPGDTGELFF. Written as DNA, the CDR3 is TGTGCCAGCAGTTTATCACCCGGGGACACCGGGGAGCTGTTTTTT. The genes are TRBV27 and TRBJ2-2; tentatively, D is TRBD2 (5 bases). Germline V lookup: CDR1 MNHEY, CDR2 SMNVEV (reference sequence). V lost 0 bases and J lost 3, with 8 bases in between. This CDR3 contains 15 residues.

This clonotype was detected ten times or more. V and J are TRBV18 and TRBJ1-1, with D uncertain. Germline values: CDR1 KGHSH, CDR2 LQKENI. The CDR3 contains 13 residues. V shed 1 base and J shed 4 bases, with 7 bases lying between them. As DNA, the CDR3 is TGTGCCAGCTCACCACGCATGACCACTGAAGCTTTCTTT. This sequence encodes CASSPRMTTEAFF.

Ten or more counts support this clonotype. The chain joins TRBV7-9 to TRBJ2-7, with 7 bases aligning to TRBD1. Germline V gene sequence: CDR1 SEHNR, CDR2 FQNEAQ (reference sequence). The J segment lost 2 bases and the V segment lost 4 bases, leaving 5 bases of the junction unmatched. The CDR3 totals 14 residues. CDR3 residues: CASSSTTGPYEQYV. CDR3 DNA: TGTGCCAGCAGCTCTACGACAGGGCCCTACGAGCAGTACGTC.

This clonotype was seen a handful of times. The genes are TRBV14 and TRBJ2-3; the match to TRBD2 covers 11 bases. This CDR3 comprises 16 residues. Germline V gives CDR1 SGHDN, CDR2 FVKESK. V shed 4 bases, J shed 7 bases, and the junction held 10 bases outside the gene matches. The CDR3 sequence: CASSPMGLAGGNTQYF. The CDR3 DNA follows: TGTGCCAGCAGCCCTATGGGCCTAGCGGGAGGAAATACGCAGTATTTT.

In its sample, this clonotype was seen a few times. The gene calls are TRBV28 and TRBJ1-2, with TRBD1 identical over 9 bases. V lost 7 bases, J lost 4 bases, and 7 bases stayed unmatched. Looked up from germline, CDR1 is MDHEN and CDR2 is SYDVKM. The CDR3 covers 14 residues. The CDR3 coding sequence is TGTGCCAGCACCGGGACAGGGAAAGTCTATGGCTACACCTTC. Translation gives CASTGTGKVYGYTF.

This clonotype was found a few times. The chain is built from TRBV10-3 and TRBJ2-2; 9 positions agree with TRBD2. The germline V gene encodes CDR1 ENHRY and CDR2 SYGVKD. The junction had 10 bases not matched to a gene; V was cut back by 5 bases and J by 6 bases. There are 16 residues in the CDR3. The CDR3 DNA reads TGTGCCATCAGTAGGGGTAGCGGGAGTTCCTCCGGGGAGCTGTTTTTT. It translates to CAISRGSGSSSGELFF.

This clonotype was picked up a small number of times. The chain employs TRBV9 and TRBJ2-3, with TRBD2 matching 7 bases. CDR1 is SGDLS and CDR2 is YYNGEE in the germline V gene. The junction had 6 bases not matched to a gene; V was cut back by 3 bases and J by 2 bases. CDR3 size: 15 residues. CDR3 bases: TGTGCCAGCAGCGAGCCGGGACTATACACAGATACGCAGTATTTT. Protein: CASSEPGLYTDTQYF.

The sample holds many counts of this clonotype. The CDR3 nucleotides are TGCAGTGCGGGGGACAGGGCGAACACCGGGGAGCTGTTTTTT. Translated, it gives CSAGDRANTGELFF. The chain has TRBV20-1 and TRBJ2-2, with 9 bases fitting TRBD1. This CDR3 region has 14 residues. Germline loops: CDR1 DFQATT, CDR2 SNEGSKA (reference sequence). With 6 bases clipped from V and 0 bases from J, the junction kept 2 bases outside the gene matches.

This clonotype was detected ten times or more. The chain's CDR3 is CASSPLTVSTDTQYF. The CDR3 bases are TGTGCCAGCTCACCACTGACGGTTAGCACAGATACGCAGTATTTT. The J gene is TRBJ2-3, the V gene TRBV18; no clear D gene. The CDR3 runs 15 residues. V gave up 1 base and J gave up 0 bases, with 8 bases separating them. Per the germline V gene, CDR1 is KGHSH and CDR2 is LQKENI.

A few counts support this clonotype. The chain links TRBV13 to TRBJ2-1, with 11 bases identical to TRBD2. CDR1 is PRHDT, CDR2 FYEKMQ, per germline (reference sequence). Unmatched junction bases numbered 7, after V lost 3 bases and J lost 0 bases. CDR3 length: 18 amino acids. The CDR3, as DNA: TGTGCCAGCAGCTTCGAGGGTCTAGCGGGGGGCTCCTACAATGAGCAGTTCTTC. This gives the protein CASSFEGLAGGSYNEQFF.

J is TRBJ2-7 and V is TRBV7-9; D is unresolved. Per germline, CDR1 SEHNR and CDR2 FQNEAQ (reference sequence). The germline V and J ends were trimmed by 5 bases and 2 bases, with 10 bases remaining between them. This CDR3 region has 13 residues. CDR3 nucleotides: TGTGCCAGCAGCATCCTCGGACCCTACGAGCAGTACTTC. Translation: CASSILGPYEQYF.

This clonotype appeared a few times. The CDR3 here is CSARDRAYGYTF. CDR3 bases: TGCAGTGCTAGAGACAGGGCCTATGGCTACACCTTC. This chain connects TRBV20-1 to TRBJ1-2; D might be TRBD1 (5 bases). The CDR3 has 12 residues. Germline assignment: CDR1 DFQATT and CDR2 SNEGSKA (reference sequence). V dropped 0 bases and J dropped 4 bases, with 6 bases sitting between them.

This clonotype was observed a handful of times. V gene TRBV6-2 or TRBV6-3 combines with J gene TRBJ2-7; maybe TRBD2 (6 bases). Deletions cut 0 bases from V and 4 bases from J, with 16 bases between. This CDR3 region has 16 residues. CDR1 and CDR2 from the germline V gene are MNHEY and SVGEGT. CDR3 DNA: TGTGCCAGCAGTTACTCGGTGATGTCGGGAGCTTACGAGCAGTACGTC. Translated: CASSYSVMSGAYEQYV.

This clonotype showed up just a few times. The chain uses TRBV10-3 and TRBJ2-7; D may be TRBD2 (5 bases). Germline lookup yields CDR1 ENHRY and CDR2 SYGVKD. The CDR3 extends over 13 amino acids. V lost 2 bases to trimming and J lost 0 bases, with 5 bases between them. CDR3 nucleotides: TGTGCCATCAGTGAGACTAGCTCCTACGAGCAGTACTTC. Amino acids: CAISETSSYEQYF.

This clonotype was counted ten times or more. J is TRBJ2-7 and V is TRBV7-3; TRBD2 is a possible D gene (7 bases). Trimming removed 4 bases at V and 4 bases at J, with 17 bases between. CDR3 length: 15 residues. Germline V gene lookup returns CDR1 SGHTA and CDR2 FQGTGA. The CDR3 reads CASSSTVQGGYEQYV. The CDR3 DNA is TGTGCCAGCAGCTCAACCGTACAGGGAGGGTACGAGCAGTACGTC.

This clonotype was counted between two and nine times. The rearrangement uses TRBV4-1 and TRBJ1-1; perhaps TRBD1 as D (5 bases). The CDR3 extends over 15 amino acids. CDR1 is MGHRA and CDR2 is YSYEKL in the germline V gene. The ends were cut back, 1 base at V and 0 bases at J, with 9 bases in the middle. CDR3 DNA: TGCGCCAGCAGCCAAGGACAGACCATGAACACTGAAGCTTTCTTT. Its translation: CASSQGQTMNTEAFF.

This clonotype was seen a single time. This chain uses TRBV20-1 with TRBJ2-1; TRBD1 matches 9 bases. CDR1 DFQATT and CDR2 SNEGSKA come from the germline V gene (reference sequence). The CDR3 extends over 13 amino acids. The J segment lost 4 bases and the V segment lost 6 bases, leaving 4 bases of the junction unmatched. As DNA, the CDR3 is TGCAGTGCCCACAGGGGGCAGTACAATGAGCAGTTCTTC. This codes for CSAHRGQYNEQFF.

The J gene is TRBJ1-1, the V gene TRBV28, with 10 bases aligning to TRBD1. CDR3 length: 15 residues. V trimming: 1 base; J trimming: 4 bases; junction bases outside the gene matches: 3. The germline CDR1 and CDR2 sequences are MDHEN and SYDVKM. The CDR3 here is CASSLLTGGFTEAFF. CDR3 coding DNA: TGTGCCAGCAGTTTATTGACAGGGGGCTTCACTGAAGCTTTCTTT.

This clonotype was seen at least ten times. The chain combines TRBV19 with TRBJ1-2; the D is unclear. Trimming shortened V by 5 bases and J by 2 bases, and 9 bases separated the two germline ends. This CDR3 spans 13 amino acids. The germline CDR1 and CDR2 sequences are LNHDA and SQIVND (reference sequence). In nucleotides, the CDR3 is TGTGCCAGTAGTCGGGCTAGCAACTATGGCTACACCTTC. Protein sequence: CASSRASNYGYTF.

The rearrangement uses TRBV20-1 and TRBJ2-5; 7 bases are shared with TRBD2. The ends lost 4 bases at V and 2 bases at J; junction bases unmatched: 4. Germline lookup yields CDR1 DFQATT and CDR2 SNEGSKA (reference sequence). The CDR3 has 13 residues. The CDR3 is CSATRAGQETQYF. CDR3 coding DNA: TGCAGTGCTACCCGAGCGGGGCAAGAGACCCAGTACTTC.

This clonotype turned up a few times. This chain joins TRBV5-1 and TRBJ2-3; D ambiguous. Per germline, CDR1 SGHRS and CDR2 YFSETQ. V was shortened by 1 base and J by 0 bases, with 9 bases between the two germline ends. The CDR3 sequence is 15 residues long. The CDR3 loop reads CASSLSQTSTDTQYF. For the CDR3, the DNA is TGCGCCAGCAGCTTGTCCCAGACCAGCACAGATACGCAGTATTTT.

The chain carries TRBV2 and TRBJ2-1, with 9 bases fitting TRBD2. Trimming removed 8 bases from V and 7 bases from J; junction bases left unmatched: 12. CDR1 and CDR2 from the germline V gene are SNHLY and FYNNEI. The CDR3 has 15 amino acids. CDR3 in amino acids: CASGLLAGVPNEQFF. The CDR3 region has the DNA TGTGCCAGCGGTCTTTTAGCGGGAGTCCCGAATGAGCAGTTCTTC.

There are a few counts of this clonotype. Sequence at one end of the junction differs from germline and may be a read error. The rearrangement links TRBV6-6 to TRBJ2-3, with TRBD2 as a possible D gene (6 bases). The CDR3 covers 11 residues. Germline assignment: CDR1 MNHNY and CDR2 SVGAGI (reference sequence). CDR3 sequence (DNA): TGTGTCAGCAGTTACGGGAGTACGCAGTATTTT. It specifies CVSSYGSTQYF.

This clonotype was seen repeatedly, ten times or more. V is TRBV6-2 or TRBV6-3 and J is TRBJ2-7; TRBD1 aligns across 9 bases. CDR3 length: 16 amino acids. Per the germline V gene, CDR1 is MNHEY and CDR2 is SVGEGT. V lost 2 bases, J lost 4 bases, and 9 bases stayed unmatched. The DNA of the CDR3 is TGTGCCAGCAGTTACGGAAAAGGACAGGGGTTTTACGAGCAGTACGTC. It specifies CASSYGKGQGFYEQYV.

This clonotype was seen a handful of times. The rearrangement uses TRBV2 and TRBJ2-1, with 10 bases fitting TRBD2. From germline, CDR1 is SNHLY and CDR2 FYNNEI. V shed 10 bases, J shed 7 bases, and the junction held 10 bases outside the gene matches. The CDR3 runs 14 residues. In nucleotides, the CDR3 is TGTGCCACCCAGCGGGGGGGGTTAATGAATGAGCAGTTCTTC. Amino acid sequence: CATQRGGLMNEQFF.

The chain is built from TRBV6-6 and TRBJ2-7; no clear D gene. This CDR3 region has 13 residues. Germline-derived CDR1 and CDR2 are MNHNY and SVGAGI (reference sequence). V lost 0 bases and J lost 3, with 6 bases in between. The CDR3 bases are TGTGCCAGCAGTTACTCTGGAAACTACGAGCAGTACTTC. It encodes CASSYSGNYEQYF.

V usage is TRBV7-9 and J usage is TRBJ1-2, with D unclear. Germline V CDR1 and CDR2: SEHNR, FQNEAQ (reference sequence). With 3 bases removed from V and 8 bases from J, the gap between germline ends came to 16 bases. The CDR3 is made up of 14 amino acids. For the CDR3, the DNA is TGTGCCAGCAGCTTTACGGAAGCCCGAAGCGGCTACACCTTC. Protein sequence: CASSFTEARSGYTF. The full variable domain, its missing parts supplied by reference TRBV7-9 and TRBJ1-2, is DTGVSQNPRHKITKRGQNVTFRCDPISEHNRLYWYRQTLGQGPEFLTYFQNEAQLEKSRLLSDRFSAERPKGSFSTLEIQRTEQGDSAMYLCASSFTEARSGYTFGSGTRLTVV.